This T cell receptor (beta chain) is from a study of blood T cell repertoires in COVID-19. On the study more broadly: Some COVID-19 samples were acute and others convalescent; all came from the United States, Italy and Spain. The analysed material was cDNA or gDNA that came from T cells, B-cell-depleted T cells, or PBMCs.

This clone was recorded once. The CDR3 is 13 residues long. V lost 4 bases to trimming and J lost 1 base, with 8 bases between them. Produced via immunoSEQ multiplex PCR; TCRdb's table is partial and in-frame only. Of approximately 500,000 clones in the sample, about 89% were seen once. The sequenced material came from peripheral blood. This sequence was found in a woman in her fifties or sixties with COVID-19, enrolled during active disease. This chain uses TRBV12-3 or TRBV12-4 with TRBJ2-7; a weak D match, TRBD2 (5 bases). In DNA form, the CDR3 reads TGTGCCAGCAGTTCCCCGGGATCCTACGAGCAGTACTTC. This encodes CASSSPGSYEQYF.